This passage covers 2 T cell receptor beta chains from one sample sequenced in a study of type 1 and type 2 diabetes patients. Genomic DNA was the PCR template. Amplification of the beta chain CDR3 used 30 forward and 13 reverse multiplex primers. TCRdb recomputed calls from the multiplex PCR reads with MiXCR, one row per CDR3 protein. The data contain about 270,000 distinct CDR3 sequences, roughly 50% of them seen just once; the ten biggest clones take up roughly 15%. Sample: peripheral blood mononuclear cells (PBMCs). These receptors originate from a man between 18 and 35 years old with type 2 diabetes.

The genes are TRBV3-1 and TRBJ2-3, with 8 bases matching TRBD2. J lost 4 bases, V lost 5 bases, and 5 bases had no gene match. Per the germline V gene, CDR1 is LGHDT and CDR2 is YNNKEL (reference sequence). This CDR3 is 14 amino acids long. The CDR3 here is CASSTGGGADTQYF. The CDR3 coding sequence is TGTGCCAGCAGCACGGGGGGGGGCGCAGATACGCAGTATTTT.

The chain carries TRBV6-4 and TRBJ2-1; 9 positions match TRBD1. CDR1 and CDR2 (germline): MRHNA, SNTAGT. J gave up 10 bases and V 5 bases, and 6 bases lay outside the gene matches. This CDR3 region has 13 residues. The CDR3 is CASSPGQGGEQFF. CDR3 coding DNA: TGTGCCAGCAGTCCGGGACAGGGTGGGGAGCAGTTCTTC.